This T cell receptor (beta chain) was sequenced in a study of early T cells in non-severe SARS-CoV-2 infection (TCRdb year 2021). General notes on the study: Because TCR sequencing relied on bulk RNA taken from unsorted whole blood, pairing of alpha and beta chains was not possible. Overall results and qualifications from the work: VDJdb matching was skewed toward anti-spike CD8 responses, so virus-specific expansions were likely underestimated and private and CD4 specificities were missed.

The receptor library was made with 5' RACE. Sequencing used a NextSeq 500. To correct for sequencing error and PCR bias, the TCR library protocol tagged individual cDNA molecules with unique molecular identifiers. Sequencing covered both TCR alpha and beta chains, and within each sample the abundances of alpha and beta sequences were tightly co-correlated. The paper's processing steps were these. V gene, J gene and CDR3 annotation of TCR sequences was performed with Decombinator V4. Expanded TCRs were defined as changing significantly between any two time points under a Poisson model with p below 0.0001. TCR abundances were normalised to the total number of TCRs sequenced per sample and expressed as counts per million. TRAV1-2 paired with TRAJ12, TRAJ20 or TRAJ33 defined MAIT TCRs, while TRAV10 paired with TRAJ18 defined iNKT TCRs. VDJdb, accessed 1 November 2021, was searched for CMV, EBV and SARS-CoV-2 annotated TCRs, excluding TCRs annotated for multiple antigens. TCRdb reprocessing: public reads trimmed at Q25 with fastp, clones called with MiXCR, in-frame beta chains kept. Identical CDR3 proteins give one entry, which carries the most common genes and DNA. Here the V and J calls rest on TCRdb's processing, not on the authors' analysis. In this sample the table shows around 9,000 distinct CDR3 sequences, 4% to 6% of which occur a single time. The ten largest clones capture around 9.7% of the sample.

The study was a case-control design nested within a healthcare worker cohort in London, UK, with weekly nasopharyngeal swab PCR tests and blood sampling. Healthcare workers were enrolled in the week of the UK lockdown, from 23 to 31 March 2020, and were followed every week for up to about 15 weeks. This clonotype was counted many times. Which antigen it targets is not known. No much larger clonotype is one base removed from it; base qualities were not supplied. From cysteine to phenylalanine, the CDR3 is 15 amino acids long. The only DNA kept is the CDR3, 45 bases in frame from the first base. The V end loses 6 bases and the J end loses 4 bases, and a stretch of 16 bases separates them. CDR1 and CDR2 were assigned from the germline V gene as MNHEY and SVGEGT.

The sequence came from an adult who was a healthcare worker with PCR-confirmed SARS-CoV-2 infection or an uninfected control (not recorded which). Source material: whole blood. The sequence is built from TRBV6-2 or TRBV6-3 and TRBJ1-5; TRBD1 is perhaps the D gene, given 6 matching bases. The CDR3 loop reads CASRIQQGSNQPQHF. At the DNA level, the sequence is TGTGCCAGCAGAATTCAACAGGGATCGAATCAGCCCCAGCATTTT.